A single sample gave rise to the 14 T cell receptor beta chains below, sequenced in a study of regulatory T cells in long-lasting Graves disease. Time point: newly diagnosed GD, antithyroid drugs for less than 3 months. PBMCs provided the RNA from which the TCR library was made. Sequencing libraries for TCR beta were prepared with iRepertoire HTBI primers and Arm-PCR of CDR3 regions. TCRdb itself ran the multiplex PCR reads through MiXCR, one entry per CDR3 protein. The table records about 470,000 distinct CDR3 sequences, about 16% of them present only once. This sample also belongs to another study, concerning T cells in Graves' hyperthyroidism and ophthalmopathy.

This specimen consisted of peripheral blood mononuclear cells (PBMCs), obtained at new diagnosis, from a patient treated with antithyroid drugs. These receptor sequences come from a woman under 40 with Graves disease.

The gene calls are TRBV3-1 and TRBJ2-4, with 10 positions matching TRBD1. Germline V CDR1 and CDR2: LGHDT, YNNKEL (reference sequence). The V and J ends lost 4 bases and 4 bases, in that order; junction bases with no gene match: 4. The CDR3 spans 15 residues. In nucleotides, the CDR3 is TGTGCCAGCAGCCGGCCGGGACAGGGGAAAAACATTCAGTACTTC. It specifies CASSRPGQGKNIQYF.

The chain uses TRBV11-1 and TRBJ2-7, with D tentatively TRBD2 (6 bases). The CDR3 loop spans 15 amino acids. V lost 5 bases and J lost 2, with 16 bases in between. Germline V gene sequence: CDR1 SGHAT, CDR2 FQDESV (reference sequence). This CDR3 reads CASSGWRDTPYEQYF. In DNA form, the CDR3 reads TGTGCCAGCAGCGGGTGGAGGGATACTCCCTACGAGCAGTACTTC.

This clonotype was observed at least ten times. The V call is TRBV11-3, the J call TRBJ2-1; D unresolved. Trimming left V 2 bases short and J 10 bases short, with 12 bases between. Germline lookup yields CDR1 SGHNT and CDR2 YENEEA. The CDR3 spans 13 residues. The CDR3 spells CASSLNRPKEQFF. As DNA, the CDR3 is TGTGCCAGCAGCTTAAACCGCCCCAAAGAGCAGTTCTTC.

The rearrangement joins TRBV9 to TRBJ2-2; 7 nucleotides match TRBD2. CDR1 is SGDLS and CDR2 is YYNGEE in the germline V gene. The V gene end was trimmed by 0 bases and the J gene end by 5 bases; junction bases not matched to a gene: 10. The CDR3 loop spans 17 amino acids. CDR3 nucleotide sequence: TGTGCCAGCAGCGTAGCTTGTCCGGGGGAGGGGACCGGGGAGCTGTTTTTT. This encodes CASSVACPGEGTGELFF. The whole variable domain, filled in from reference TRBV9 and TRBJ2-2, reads DSGVTQTPKHLITATGQRVTLRCSPRSGDLSVYWYQQSLDQGLQFLIQYYNGEERAKGNILERFSAQQFPDLHSELNLSSLELGDSALYFCASSVACPGEGTGELFFGEGSRLTVL.

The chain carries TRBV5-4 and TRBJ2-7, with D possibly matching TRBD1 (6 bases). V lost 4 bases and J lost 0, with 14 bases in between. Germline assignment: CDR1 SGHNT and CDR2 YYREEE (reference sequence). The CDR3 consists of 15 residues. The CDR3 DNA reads TGTGCCAGCAGCCCTGCGAGGGGGAACTCCTACGAGCAGTACTTC. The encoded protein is CASSPARGNSYEQYF. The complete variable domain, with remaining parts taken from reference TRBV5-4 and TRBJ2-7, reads ETGVTQSPTHLIKTRGQQVTLRCSSQSGHNTVSWYQQALGQGPQFIFQYYREEENGRGNFPPRFSGLQFPNYSSELNVNALELDDSALYLCASSPARGNSYEQYFGPGTRLTVT.

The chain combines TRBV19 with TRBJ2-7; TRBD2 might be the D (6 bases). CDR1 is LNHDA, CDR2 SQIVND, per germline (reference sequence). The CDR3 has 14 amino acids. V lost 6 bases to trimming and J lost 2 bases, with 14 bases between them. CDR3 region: CASSLTGVTYEQYF. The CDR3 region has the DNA TGTGCCAGTAGCCTCACGGGAGTAACCTACGAGCAGTACTTC.

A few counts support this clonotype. CDR3 in DNA: TGCGCCAGCAGCCAAGTCAAACAGGAACTCCTCGGTAGGACCCAGTACTTC. Protein: CASSQVKQELLGRTQYF. V is TRBV4-1 and J is TRBJ2-5, with D perhaps TRBD1 (5 bases). Trimming stripped 1 base from V and 7 bases from J, with 22 bases between. Germline V lookup: CDR1 MGHRA, CDR2 YSYEKL. This CDR3 comprises 17 residues.

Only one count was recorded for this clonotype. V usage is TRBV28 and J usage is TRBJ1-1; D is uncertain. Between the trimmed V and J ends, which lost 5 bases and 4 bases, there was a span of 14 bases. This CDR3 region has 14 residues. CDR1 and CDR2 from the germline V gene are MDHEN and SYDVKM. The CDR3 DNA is TGTGCCAGCAGTCTTCCGCGAACATCCACTGAAGCTTTCTTT. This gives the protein CASSLPRTSTEAFF. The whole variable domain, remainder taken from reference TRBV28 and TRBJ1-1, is DVKVTQSSRYLVKRTGEKVFLECVQDMDHENMFWYRQDPGLGLRLIYFSYDVKMKEKGDIPEGYSVSREKKERFSLILESASTNQTSMYLCASSLPRTSTEAFFGQGTRLTVV.

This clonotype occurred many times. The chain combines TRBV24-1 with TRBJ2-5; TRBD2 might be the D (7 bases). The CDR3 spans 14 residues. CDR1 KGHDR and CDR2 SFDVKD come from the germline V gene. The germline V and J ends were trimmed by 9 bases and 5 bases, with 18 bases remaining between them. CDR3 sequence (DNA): TGTGCCACCCGCGAGAGGGGGGGGCTCGAGACCCAGTACTTC. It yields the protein CATRERGGLETQYF.

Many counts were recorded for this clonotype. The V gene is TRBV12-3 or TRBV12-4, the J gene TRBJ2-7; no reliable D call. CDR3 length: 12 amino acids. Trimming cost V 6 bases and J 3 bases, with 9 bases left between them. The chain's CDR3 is CASRDDVYEQYF. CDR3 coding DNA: TGTGCCAGCAGGGATGATGTCTACGAGCAGTACTTC.

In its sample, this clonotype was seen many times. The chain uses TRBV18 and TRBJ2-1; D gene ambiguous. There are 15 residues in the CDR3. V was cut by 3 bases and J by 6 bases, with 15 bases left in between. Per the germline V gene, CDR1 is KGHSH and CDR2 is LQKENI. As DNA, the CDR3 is TGTGCCAGCTCACCCCCGCCCCAGTGGGTCAATGAGCAGTTCTTC. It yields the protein CASSPPPQWVNEQFF.

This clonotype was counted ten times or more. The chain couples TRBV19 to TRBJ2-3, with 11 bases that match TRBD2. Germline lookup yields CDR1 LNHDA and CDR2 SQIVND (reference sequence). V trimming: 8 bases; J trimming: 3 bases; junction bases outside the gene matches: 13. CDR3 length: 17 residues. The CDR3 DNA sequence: TGTGCCAGTGCCCAAACGCAACTAGCGGGAGTAACAGATACGCAGTATTTT. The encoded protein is CASAQTQLAGVTDTQYF.

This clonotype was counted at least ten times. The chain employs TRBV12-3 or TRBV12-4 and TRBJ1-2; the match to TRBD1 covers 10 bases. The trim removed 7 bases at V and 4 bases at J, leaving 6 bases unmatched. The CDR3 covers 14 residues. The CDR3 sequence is CASIGTGVLYGYTF. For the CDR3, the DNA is TGTGCCAGCATTGGGACAGGGGTACTCTATGGCTACACCTTC.

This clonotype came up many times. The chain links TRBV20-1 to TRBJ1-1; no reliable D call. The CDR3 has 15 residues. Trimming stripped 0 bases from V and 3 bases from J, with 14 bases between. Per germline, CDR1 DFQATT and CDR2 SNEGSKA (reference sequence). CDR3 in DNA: TGCAGTGCTAGAGAGAAGGGAACGGGATACACTGAAGCTTTCTTT. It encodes CSAREKGTGYTEAFF.